These 25 T cell receptor beta chains were all obtained from the same sample, sequenced in a study of T cells in Graves' hyperthyroidism and ophthalmopathy. Amplified TCR beta CDR3 regions came from RNA transcripts. The TCR CDR3 was amplified in a first-round RT-PCR using the HTBI primer set. TCRdb re-called the multiplex PCR reads through MiXCR, storing one row per CDR3 protein. The data hold approximately 500,000 distinct CDR3 sequences, with around 45% observed a single time. The sample was peripheral blood or thyroid tissue (not recorded which). Receptor source: a woman aged 18-30 years with Graves' hyperthyroidism.

This clonotype was observed at least ten times. V usage is TRBV12-3 or TRBV12-4 and J usage is TRBJ1-2; D is undetermined. The CDR3 has 14 amino acids. Trimming pared 3 bases from V and 4 bases from J, leaving 12 bases between. This CDR3 reads CASSFLGLGYGYTF. The DNA of the CDR3 is TGTGCCAGCAGTTTCTTGGGCTTAGGCTATGGCTACACCTTC.

The table lists this clonotype with many counts. A read error may produce the germline difference seen at one junction end. V usage is TRBV10-1 and J usage is TRBJ2-7, with D possibly being TRBD1 (6 bases). CDR1 WNHNN and CDR2 SYGVQD come from the germline V gene (reference sequence). CDR3 length: 14 residues. The CDR3 loop reads CASIKTGGSYGQYF. The DNA for the CDR3 is TGCGCCAGCATAAAGACAGGAGGATCCTACGGGCAGTACTTC.

Ten or more counts support this clonotype. The chain has TRBV24-1 and TRBJ2-2; TRBD1 might be the D (5 bases). V lost 9 bases to trimming and J lost 0 bases, with 10 bases between them. Germline V gene data show CDR1 as KGHDR and CDR2 as SFDVKD. The CDR3 runs 14 residues. The CDR3 here is CATEDKPNTGELFF. In DNA, the CDR3 is TGTGCCACCGAGGACAAACCGAACACCGGGGAGCTGTTTTTT.

This clonotype was found many times. The conserved phenylalanine or tryptophan is not found at the CDR3 terminus, so this likely reflects a read error. The CDR3 here is CASSTQDSSYEQYL. The CDR3 DNA follows: TGTGCCAGCAGCACACAGGACAGTTCCTACGAGCAGTACCTC. The rearrangement uses TRBV7-2 and TRBJ2-7; the D gene is possibly TRBD1 (6 bases). The V gene lost 5 bases and the J gene lost 1 base, with 12 bases spanning the gap. This CDR3 has 14 residues. Germline values: CDR1 SGHTA, CDR2 FQGNSA.

The chain carries TRBV15 and TRBJ2-1; D is undetermined. V lost 0 bases and J lost 6, with 0 bases in between. Germline CDR1 and CDR2: LNHNV and YYDKDF (reference sequence). The CDR3 is made up of 11 amino acids. The CDR3 here is CATSRDNEQFF. The CDR3 DNA reads TGTGCCACCAGCAGAGACAATGAGCAGTTCTTC.

This chain joins TRBV5-1 and TRBJ1-1; D gene uncertain. The germline V gene has CDR1 SGHRS and CDR2 YFSETQ. The V and J ends lost 6 bases and 4 bases respectively, with 19 bases between them. This CDR3 region has 15 residues. CDR3 bases: TGCGCCAGCAACGAGGAGGTCGGTGGTGGCACTGAAGCTTTCTTT. Encoded protein: CASNEEVGGGTEAFF.

The genes are TRBV24-1 and TRBJ1-2; TRBD1 agrees at 8 bases. CDR1 and CDR2 (germline): KGHDR, SFDVKD. The CDR3 consists of 14 residues. Trimming took 4 bases from V and 4 from J; bases not matched to a gene: 4. The CDR3 reads CATSESGQGYGYTF. The CDR3 bases are TGTGCCACCAGTGAATCTGGACAGGGCTATGGCTACACCTTC.

This clonotype was counted a few times. The chain employs TRBV7-8 and TRBJ2-3, with 8 bases aligning to TRBD2. Trimming at V came to 5 bases and at J to 4 bases, leaving 5 bases not matched to a gene. From germline, CDR1 is SGHVS and CDR2 FQNEAQ. This CDR3 has 14 amino acids. CDR3 coding DNA: TGTGCCAGCAGCCCGGGGGGGGCTGCAGATACGCAGTATTTT. This sequence encodes CASSPGGAADTQYF.

The chain has TRBV9 and TRBJ1-3; D remains ambiguous. Germline CDR1 SGDLS, CDR2 YYNGEE. The CDR3 totals 15 residues. Trimming took off 2 bases at V and 2 bases at J, with 11 bases between the two ends. Here the CDR3 reads CASSVTGNTGNTIYF. The DNA for the CDR3 is TGTGCCAGCAGCGTGACCGGGAACACTGGAAACACCATATATTTT.

The rearrangement uses TRBV5-6 and TRBJ2-7; weak D call: TRBD1 (6 bases). The CDR3 sequence is 16 residues long. CDR1 is SGHDT and CDR2 is YYEEEE in the germline V gene. V gave up 4 bases and J gave up 2 bases, with 19 bases separating them. CDR3 amino acids: CASSPVLGAQTYEQYF. Here the CDR3 DNA reads TGTGCCAGCAGCCCGGTCCTGGGGGCGCAGACCTACGAGCAGTACTTC.

Comments on this clonotype: The CDR3 does not end in the conserved phenylalanine or tryptophan, so this is likely a read error. It is unclear where the CDR3 begins or ends on the DNA, so no DNA is shown, and the CDR3 is as TCRdb lists it. V and J are TRBV29-1 and TRBJ1-1; whether TRBD1, the table's D call, matches the DNA was not checked. The germline V gene encodes CDR1 SQVTM and CDR2 ANQGSEA. The CDR3 numbers 9 amino acids, ends counted. Here the CDR3 reads CSVGTGLLY.

Many counts were recorded for this clonotype. The chain recombines TRBV12-3 or TRBV12-4 with TRBJ2-7; D possibly uses TRBD1 or TRBD2 (5 bases each). This CDR3 is built from 14 residues. The V end lost 7 bases, the J end lost 2 bases, and 15 bases lay between the germline ends. In DNA form, the CDR3 reads TGTGCCAGCACCCCGGGACGGATGACCTACGAGCAGTACTTC. Residues: CASTPGRMTYEQYF.

The rearrangement uses TRBV5-1 and TRBJ1-6; D ambiguous. The CDR3 consists of 16 residues. Deletions cut 0 bases from V and 0 bases from J, with 7 bases between. Looked up from germline, CDR1 is SGHRS and CDR2 is YFSETQ. This chain's CDR3 is CASSLGADSYNSPLHF. The CDR3 DNA reads TGCGCCAGCAGCTTGGGTGCGGACTCCTATAATTCACCCCTCCACTTT.

Comment on this clonotype: The limits of the CDR3 on the DNA are not certain, so only TCRdb's listed CDR3 is given. The V call is TRBV15, the J call TRBJ2-2; the DNA was not compared with TRBD1, the D call given in the table. Inclusive of both ends, the CDR3 amounts to 23 amino acids. The germline CDR1 and CDR2 sequences are LNHNV and YYDKDF (reference sequence). This CDR3 is CATSRGTVSYEQYFGPATGELFF.

This clonotype was counted only a few times. The chain employs TRBV15 and TRBJ2-1; 12 bases line up with TRBD2. This CDR3 has 17 amino acids. Germline V gives CDR1 LNHNV, CDR2 YYDKDF (reference sequence). The ends lost 3 bases at V and 0 bases at J; junction bases unmatched: 3. The CDR3 coding sequence is TGTGCCACCAGCAGCCTAGCGGGAGGGAGCTCCTACAATGAGCAGTTCTTC. Residues: CATSSLAGGSSYNEQFF. Together with reference TRBV15 and TRBJ2-1, the CDR3 gives the full variable domain: DAMVIQNPRYQVTQFGKPVTLSCSQTLNHNVMYWYQQKSSQAPKLLFHYYDKDFNNEADTPDNFQSRRPNTSFCFLDIRSPGLGDTAMYLCATSSLAGGSSYNEQFFGPGTRLTVL.

As concerns this clonotype: Possible read error: a much larger clone is one base away. CDR3 DNA: TGTGCCAGCAGTTTGCGGGAGCAAGACACCATATATTTT. It encodes CASSLREQDTIYF. The rearrangement uses TRBV12-3 or TRBV12-4 and TRBJ1-3; D gene unclear. The length of the CDR3 is 13 residues. The ends were cut back, 3 bases at V and 8 bases at J, with 11 bases in the middle.

This clonotype was seen many times. This chain links TRBV6-2 or TRBV6-3 with TRBJ2-5; possibly TRBD2 for D (5 bases). CDR1 MNHEY and CDR2 SVGEGT come from the germline V gene. This CDR3 is built from 16 residues. Trimming took 4 bases from V and 5 from J, leaving 20 bases between them. The CDR3 nucleotides read TGTGCCAGCAGTTCGTTGGTAGTCGGGGTCGGGGAGACCCAGTACTTC. Amino acids: CASSSLVVGVGETQYF.

The rearrangement links TRBV9 to TRBJ2-5; no firm D call. The germline gives CDR1 SGDLS, CDR2 YYNGEE. The CDR3 length is 14 residues. Trimming removed 0 bases at V and 5 bases at J, with 11 bases between. The CDR3 sequence: CASSVEDGRETQYF. For the CDR3, the DNA is TGTGCCAGCAGCGTAGAGGACGGCAGGGAGACCCAGTACTTC.

The chain joins TRBV29-1 to TRBJ2-7; TRBD2 agrees at 10 bases. The trim removed 6 bases at V and 5 bases at J, leaving 10 bases unmatched. CDR1 and CDR2 from the germline V gene are SQVTM and ANQGSEA. The CDR3 covers 14 residues. CDR3 DNA sequence: TGCAGCGTCCTCACTAGCGGGATAGGGGACGAGCAGTACTTC. This gives the protein CSVLTSGIGDEQYF.

The chain carries TRBV12-3 or TRBV12-4 and TRBJ1-5, with 7 nucleotides matching TRBD1. The ends lost 6 bases at V and 9 bases at J; junction bases unmatched: 5. The CDR3 sequence is 12 residues long. The CDR3 nucleotides read TGTGCCAGCAGGGACTGGACAGGGCCCCAGCATTTT. It codes for CASRDWTGPQHF.

The chain carries TRBV24-1 and TRBJ2-5, with D perhaps matching TRBD2 (6 bases). The CDR3 extends over 15 amino acids. The germline V and J ends were trimmed by 7 bases and 2 bases, with 16 bases remaining between them. CDR1 and CDR2 from the germline V gene are KGHDR and SFDVKD. For the CDR3, the DNA is TGTGCCACCAGCAACAAACCGGGACTTCAAGAGACCCAGTACTTC. Its protein product is CATSNKPGLQETQYF.

This clonotype was found many times. The V gene is TRBV5-1, the J gene TRBJ1-1; weak D call: TRBD1 (5 bases). This CDR3 is built from 13 residues. CDR1 is SGHRS and CDR2 is YFSETQ in the germline V gene. V lost 7 bases and J lost 3, with 13 bases in between. CDR3 sequence reads: CASLGRVYTEAFF. Written as DNA, the CDR3 is TGCGCCAGCCTTGGCAGGGTGTACACTGAAGCTTTCTTT.

The rearrangement links TRBV29-1 to TRBJ2-4; D call uncertain. Deletions cut 7 bases from V and 6 bases from J, with 19 bases between. The V gene's germline CDR1 is SQVTM and CDR2 ANQGSEA. The CDR3 totals 14 residues. The CDR3 DNA follows: TGCAGCGCTGACGGGTTGGATGACGCAAACATTCAGTACTTC. It encodes CSADGLDDANIQYF.

The chain uses TRBV10-3 and TRBJ2-1, with 13 positions matching TRBD2. Germline CDR1 ENHRY, CDR2 SYGVKD. J lost 2 bases, V lost 4 bases, and 5 bases had no gene match. The CDR3 covers 17 residues. The DNA of the CDR3 is TGTGCCATCAGTGGGGGACTAGCGGGAACTGCCTACAATGAGCAGTTCTTC. This codes for CAISGGLAGTAYNEQFF.

This clonotype was observed once. The chain joins TRBV29-1 to TRBJ1-5; D unresolved. The CDR3 totals 12 residues. Trimming took 8 bases from V and 9 from J, leaving 17 bases between them. Germline V gene lookup returns CDR1 SQVTM and CDR2 ANQGSEA. CDR3 loop: CSQDPSQGPQHF. The CDR3 DNA sequence: TGCAGCCAAGATCCGTCCCAAGGGCCCCAGCATTTT.